The 23 T cell receptor beta chains in this list originate from one sample, sequenced in a study of chemoradiotherapy in HPV16-positive cancers. The protocol was immunoSEQ multiplex PCR, while the TCRdb copy is restricted to in-frame clones and leaves out a portion. The sample carries some 30,000 clones, roughly 75% recorded once. The source was blood, collected from a patient who underwent chemoradiotherapy. The origin of the receptors is a human donor with HPV-associated anogenital cancer.

The rearrangement links TRBV30 to TRBJ1-2, with unresolved D. V was cut by 3 bases and J by 8 bases, with 16 bases left in between. The CDR3 extends over 13 amino acids. From germline, CDR1 is GTSNPN and CDR2 SVGIG (reference sequence). The CDR3: CAWRLRQVGGYTF. For the CDR3, the DNA is TGTGCCTGGAGATTGCGACAAGTCGGGGGCTACACCTTC.

The chain links TRBV2 to TRBJ2-7; 10 bases are shared with TRBD1. CDR1 and CDR2 from the germline V gene are SNHLY and FYNNEI. The CDR3 length is 14 residues. V lost 5 bases, J lost 7 bases, and 8 bases stayed unmatched. The CDR3 DNA reads as TGTGCCAGCAGTAGACAGGGGGCGCGTAGTGAGCAGTACTTC. It specifies CASSRQGARSEQYF.

The rearrangement links TRBV7-9 to TRBJ2-1; possibly TRBD2 for D (6 bases). V dropped 10 bases and J dropped 7 bases, with 14 bases sitting between them. This CDR3 has 12 amino acids. The V gene's germline CDR1 is SEHNR and CDR2 FQNEAQ (reference sequence). The CDR3 sequence: CATRGNGNEQFF. The CDR3 region has the DNA TGTGCCACCCGGGGGAACGGGAATGAGCAGTTCTTC.

The rearrangement joins TRBV27 to TRBJ1-5; TRBD1 matches at 7 bases. The CDR3 consists of 17 residues. CDR1 is MNHEY and CDR2 is SMNVEV in the germline V gene (reference sequence). Trimming removed 2 bases from V and 0 bases from J; junction bases left unmatched: 7. The CDR3 DNA reads as TGTGCCAGCAGTTTAAGGGGGCCGAAGTTTAGCAATCAGCCCCAGCATTTT. Translation: CASSLRGPKFSNQPQHF.

This rearrangement joins TRBV7-3 to TRBJ2-1; perhaps TRBD2 as D (6 bases). Germline V lookup: CDR1 SGHTA, CDR2 FQGTGA. This CDR3 has 12 residues. Between the trimmed V and J ends, which lost 3 bases and 8 bases, there was a span of 8 bases. The CDR3 spells CASSFSGDEQFF. Written as DNA, the CDR3 is TGTGCCAGCAGCTTCTCGGGGGATGAGCAGTTCTTC.

The J gene is TRBJ1-1, the V gene TRBV28; no reliable D call. The CDR3 has 12 residues. Germline CDR1 MDHEN, CDR2 SYDVKM. V shed 5 bases and J shed 8 bases, with 12 bases lying between them. The CDR3 reads CASSLREWEAFF. DNA for the CDR3: TGTGCCAGCAGTCTCCGGGAGTGGGAAGCTTTCTTT.

The chain is built from TRBV7-8 and TRBJ1-4; 7 nucleotides line up with TRBD1. CDR3 length: 14 amino acids. The germline V gene has CDR1 SGHVS and CDR2 FQNEAQ. J lost 8 bases, V lost 0 bases, and 3 bases had no gene match. The CDR3 region is CASSLARGQEKLFF. CDR3 DNA: TGTGCCAGCAGCTTAGCGAGGGGGCAGGAAAAACTGTTTTTT.

This chain uses TRBV29-1 with TRBJ1-1; D is unclear. CDR1 is SQVTM, CDR2 ANQGSEA, per germline. V lost 5 bases and J lost 3, with 16 bases in between. The CDR3 spans 14 residues. The CDR3 DNA follows: TGCAGCGTTAAATATGTCGCCAGTTACACTGAAGCTTTCTTT. Protein: CSVKYVASYTEAFF.

The V gene is TRBV5-1, the J gene TRBJ2-3; D gene ambiguous. CDR3 length equals 15 residues. The V gene lost 0 bases and the J gene lost 2 bases, with 10 bases spanning the gap. Germline CDR1 is SGHRS and CDR2 is YFSETQ. The CDR3 DNA follows: TGCGCCAGCAGCTTGGTGGCCGGACCCACAGATACGCAGTATTTT. This translates into CASSLVAGPTDTQYF. The whole variable domain, filled in from reference TRBV5-1 and TRBJ2-3, reads KAGVTQTPRYLIKTRGQQVTLSCSPISGHRSVSWYQQTPGQGLQFLFEYFSETQRNKGNFPGRFSGRQFSNSRSEMNVSTLELGDSALYLCASSLVAGPTDTQYFGPGTRLTVL.

The chain recombines TRBV29-1 with TRBJ1-2, with D unclear. Germline assignment: CDR1 SQVTM and CDR2 ANQGSEA. Trimming pared 3 bases from V and 6 bases from J, leaving 8 bases between. The CDR3 contains 11 residues. The CDR3 nucleotides read TGCAGCGTTGAGTCCGCTGATGGCTACACCTTC. Translation: CSVESADGYTF.

The V and J genes are TRBV5-4 and TRBJ2-3; TRBD1 matches 8 bases. CDR3 length equals 16 residues. The J segment lost 3 bases and the V segment lost 3 bases, leaving 9 bases of the junction unmatched. Per the germline V gene, CDR1 is SGHNT and CDR2 is YYREEE (reference sequence). For the CDR3, the DNA is TGTGCCAGCAGCTCTACCGGACAGGGCATTACAGATACGCAGTATTTT. Protein sequence: CASSSTGQGITDTQYF.

A single count supports this clone. The rearrangement uses TRBV19 and TRBJ1-3, with a possible D match to TRBD1 (6 bases). Trimming shortened V by 7 bases and J by 4 bases, and 14 bases separated the two germline ends. This CDR3 contains 14 residues. Per germline, CDR1 LNHDA and CDR2 SQIVND (reference sequence). The CDR3 nucleotides read TGTGCCAGTAAAACAGGGATGTCGGGAAACACCATATATTTT. Encoded protein: CASKTGMSGNTIYF.

This chain links TRBV5-1 with TRBJ1-1; 7 bases map to TRBD1. The germline V gene encodes CDR1 SGHRS and CDR2 YFSETQ. With 2 bases clipped from V and 5 bases from J, the junction kept 9 bases outside the gene matches. This CDR3 is built from 15 residues. CDR3 loop: CASSFGGGLRTEAFF. The DNA for the CDR3 is TGCGCCAGCAGCTTTGGAGGGGGCCTAAGGACTGAAGCTTTCTTT.

The V gene is TRBV9, the J gene TRBJ2-1; TRBD2 matches 9 bases. J lost 8 bases, V lost 4 bases, and 13 bases had no gene match. The germline V gene encodes CDR1 SGDLS and CDR2 YYNGEE. The CDR3 totals 16 residues. The CDR3 DNA reads TGTGCCAGCAGCCCAAAGACGTCGCGGGGGGGCGATGAGCAGTTCTTC. Translation: CASSPKTSRGGDEQFF.

The V call is TRBV6-6, the J call TRBJ2-7, with TRBD2 matching 8 bases. The CDR3 has 15 amino acids. In germline, CDR1 is MNHNY, CDR2 SVGAGI (reference sequence). With 7 bases clipped from V and 0 bases from J, the junction kept 8 bases outside the gene matches. This CDR3 is CASTFFGGVSYEQYF. The CDR3 DNA sequence: TGTGCCAGCACATTTTTCGGGGGGGTCTCCTACGAGCAGTACTTC.

This clone occurred once. This chain connects TRBV19 to TRBJ1-2; 7 nucleotides line up with TRBD1. This CDR3 contains 17 residues. Germline V gene sequence: CDR1 LNHDA, CDR2 SQIVND (reference sequence). V lost 7 bases to trimming and J lost 2 bases; unmatched junction nucleotides: 16. The CDR3 spells CASTENPPGTENYGYTF. Here the CDR3 DNA reads TGTGCCAGTACCGAAAACCCACCCGGGACAGAAAACTATGGCTACACCTTC.

The rearrangement joins TRBV5-6 to TRBJ2-4; a possible D gene is TRBD1 (5 bases). Trimming took 7 bases from V and 3 from J, leaving 14 bases between them. The CDR3 covers 14 residues. CDR1 is SGHDT and CDR2 is YYEEEE in the germline V gene. In DNA, the CDR3 is TGTGCCAGCGCACCAGGGTCTGTCAAAAACATTCAGTACTTC. Residues: CASAPGSVKNIQYF.

V gene TRBV7-9 combines with J gene TRBJ1-4, with 10 bases identical to TRBD1. Germline CDR1 is SEHNR and CDR2 is FQNEAQ (reference sequence). The CDR3 is made up of 17 amino acids. V lost 2 bases and J lost 2; bases outside the gene matches: 5. Written as DNA, the CDR3 is TGTGCCAGCAGCTTATGGACAGGGGGTAGGACTAATGAAAAACTGTTTTTT. Protein sequence: CASSLWTGGRTNEKLFF.

V and J are TRBV4-3 and TRBJ2-7; D is ambiguous. Germline-derived CDR1 and CDR2 are LGHNA and YSLEER. This CDR3 is 15 amino acids long. V shed 0 bases and J shed 1 base, with 10 bases lying between them. CDR3 residues: CASSQERQLSYEQYF. For the CDR3, the DNA is TGCGCCAGCAGCCAAGAGAGACAATTATCCTACGAGCAGTACTTC.

This chain connects TRBV7-2 to TRBJ2-7; D gene unclear. The CDR3 has 11 amino acids. Germline values: CDR1 SGHTA, CDR2 FQGNSA. The V gene lost 5 bases and the J gene lost 3 bases, with 5 bases spanning the gap. Written as DNA, the CDR3 is TGTGCCAGCAGCCCCCTCTACGAGCAGTACTTC. This encodes CASSPLYEQYF.

The J gene is TRBJ1-2, the V gene TRBV7-9; 7 bases agree with TRBD1. Germline assignment: CDR1 SEHNR and CDR2 FQNEAQ (reference sequence). Trimming at V came to 6 bases and at J to 4 bases, leaving 11 bases not matched to a gene. This CDR3 region has 15 residues. CDR3 nucleotides: TGTGCCAGCAGTTCGGAACCGGGACAGACCTATGGCTACACCTTC. This codes for CASSSEPGQTYGYTF.

This rearrangement joins TRBV29-1 to TRBJ2-3, with 10 bases identical to TRBD1. The CDR3 is made up of 13 amino acids. The germline V gene encodes CDR1 SQVTM and CDR2 ANQGSEA. V was clipped by 7 bases and J by 7 bases; unmatched bases: 8. CDR3 nucleotide sequence: TGCAGCGCCCGAGGACAGGGGGTAAATACGCAGTATTTT. Its translation: CSARGQGVNTQYF.

The sample holds a few counts of this clone. This sequence joins TRBV5-6 and TRBJ1-5; TRBD1 might be the D (5 bases). Germline V lookup: CDR1 SGHDT, CDR2 YYEEEE. V lost 0 bases and J 0 bases, leaving 7 bases between the germline ends. The CDR3 length is 15 residues. CDR3 residues: CASSLVGDSNQPQHF. The CDR3 region has the DNA TGTGCCAGCAGCTTGGTAGGGGATAGCAATCAGCCCCAGCATTTT.